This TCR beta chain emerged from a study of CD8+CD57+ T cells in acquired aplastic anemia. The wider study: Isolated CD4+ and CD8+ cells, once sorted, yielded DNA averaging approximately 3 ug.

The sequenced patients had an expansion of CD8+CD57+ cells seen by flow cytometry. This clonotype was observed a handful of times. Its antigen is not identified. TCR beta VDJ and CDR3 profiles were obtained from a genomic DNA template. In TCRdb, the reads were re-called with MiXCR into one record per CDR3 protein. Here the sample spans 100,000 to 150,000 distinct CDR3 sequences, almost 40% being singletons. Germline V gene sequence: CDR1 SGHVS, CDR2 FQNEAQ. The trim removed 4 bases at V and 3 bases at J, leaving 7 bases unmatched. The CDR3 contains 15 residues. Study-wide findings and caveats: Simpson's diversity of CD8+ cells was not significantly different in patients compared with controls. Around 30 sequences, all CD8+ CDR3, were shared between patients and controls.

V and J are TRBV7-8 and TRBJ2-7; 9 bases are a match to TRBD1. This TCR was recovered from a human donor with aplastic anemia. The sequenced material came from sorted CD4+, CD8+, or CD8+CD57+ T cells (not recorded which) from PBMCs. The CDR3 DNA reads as TGTGCCAGCAGCTGGGGACAGGGTCGAATCTACGAGCAGTACTTC. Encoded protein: CASSWGQGRIYEQYF. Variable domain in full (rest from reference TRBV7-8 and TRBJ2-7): GAGVSQSPRYKVAKRGQDVALRCDPISGHVSLFWYQQALGQGPEFLTYFQNEAQLDKSGLPSDRFFAERPEGSVSTLKIQRTQQEDSAVYLCASSWGQGRIYEQYFGPGTRLTVT.